The present TCR beta chain was sequenced within a study of OX40 agonist ivuxolimab in advanced cancers. Study overall: Ivuxolimab was administered intravenously to patients at 0.01 to 10 mg/kg every 2 weeks. A mean age of approximately 58 years, range roughly 20 to 90, was recorded, and over 65% were male. Broader study findings: At 0.1 to 3.0 mg/kg and by week 6, clonal expansion occurred in CD4+ and CD8+ blood T cells. Partial responders at 0.1-3.0 mg/kg showed near-lowest clonal expansion.

As concerns this clone: Its antigen remains unknown.

Generated by immunoSEQ multiplex PCR, the TCRdb table keeps only in-frame clones and is missing some. The sample holds about 110,000 clones, over 85% seen once. The sequence derives from an adult with an advanced solid tumor such as melanoma, head and neck, liver or kidney cancer. Sequences were derived from CD4+ or CD8+ T cells sorted from blood, sampled in a trial of the OX40 agonist ivuxolimab.

Here the CDR3 DNA reads TGTGCCAGCAGCTTAGGGGGGAACCAAGAGACCCAGTACTTC. This translates into CASSLGGNQETQYF. The chain couples TRBV11-2 to TRBJ2-5; D is tentatively TRBD1 or TRBD2 (5 bases each). Germline values: CDR1 SGHAT, CDR2 FQNNGV. Trimming left V 1 base short and J 0 bases short, with 6 bases between. This CDR3 is built from 14 residues.